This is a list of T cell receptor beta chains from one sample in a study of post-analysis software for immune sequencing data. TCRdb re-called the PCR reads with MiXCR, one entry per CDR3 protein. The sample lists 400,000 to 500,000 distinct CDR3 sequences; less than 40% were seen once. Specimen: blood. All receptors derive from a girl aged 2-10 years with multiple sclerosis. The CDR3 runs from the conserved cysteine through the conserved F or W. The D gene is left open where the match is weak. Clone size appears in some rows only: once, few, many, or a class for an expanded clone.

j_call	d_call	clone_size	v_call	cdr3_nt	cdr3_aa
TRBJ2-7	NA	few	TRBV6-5	TGTGCCAGCAGTTACTCGACAGGTCCGTACGAGCAGTACTTC	CASSYSTGPYEQYF
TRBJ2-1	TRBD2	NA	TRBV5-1	TGCGCCAGCAGTTCGTGGAGGGAGGGCTACAATGAGCAGTTCTTC	CASSSWREGYNEQFF
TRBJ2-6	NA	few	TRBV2	TGTGCCAGCGGATGGGACAGGGCCAACGTCCTGACTTTC	CASGWDRANVLTF
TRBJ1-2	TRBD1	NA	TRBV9	TGTGCCAGCAGCGTCGCCGGGACAGGGGACTATGGCTACACCTTC	CASSVAGTGDYGYTF
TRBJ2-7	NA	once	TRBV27	TGTGCCAGCAGTTTGGGCCTATGGGACGAGCAGTACTTC	CASSLGLWDEQYF
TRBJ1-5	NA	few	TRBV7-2	TGTGCCAGCAGCTTAAGGGTGGGGACATCAGAGCCCCAGCATTTT	CASSLRVGTSEPQHF
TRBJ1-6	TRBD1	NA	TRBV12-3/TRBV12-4	TGTGCCAGCAGTCACGGGACAGGGGTTTTGAATTCACCCCTCCACTTT	CASSHGTGVLNSPLHF
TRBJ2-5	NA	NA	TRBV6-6	TGTGCCAGCACAGGGAGTCGAGAGACCCAGTACTTC	CASTGSRETQYF
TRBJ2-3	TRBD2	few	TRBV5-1	TGCGCCAGCAGCTTTCCGGGAGGGCCGCGACCGCAGTATTTT	CASSFPGGPRPQYF
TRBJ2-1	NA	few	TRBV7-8	TGTGCCAGCAGCTTATCACTAGCAGAATACAATGAGCAGTTCTTC	CASSLSLAEYNEQFF
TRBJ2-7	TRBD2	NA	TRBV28	TGTGCCAGCAGTTTATCAAGGCTAGCGGGGCAGCAGTACTTC	CASSLSRLAGQQYF
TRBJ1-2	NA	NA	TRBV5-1	TGCGCCAGCAGCCCCCACGGCGGGACGGTTAACTATGGCTACACCTTC	CASSPHGGTVNYGYTF
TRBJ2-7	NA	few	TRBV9	TGTGCCAGCAGCCGCGAAGGTCGACCGAGCTACGAGCAGTACTTC	CASSREGRPSYEQYF
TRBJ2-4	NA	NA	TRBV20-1	TGCAGTGCTACGGGACCCTCCGTGGAGTACTTC	CSATGPSVEYF
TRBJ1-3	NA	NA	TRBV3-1	TGTGCCAGCAGCCAAGTGGGGACGGCTGGAAACACCATATATTTT	CASSQVGTAGNTIYF
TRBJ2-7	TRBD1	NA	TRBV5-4	TGTGCCAGCAGCAACGGACAGGGGCAAAACCCCTACGAGCAGTACTTC	CASSNGQGQNPYEQYF
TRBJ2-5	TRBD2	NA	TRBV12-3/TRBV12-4	TGTGCCAGCAGTCCTCGGACTAGCGGGGAAGAGACCCAGTACTTC	CASSPRTSGEETQYF
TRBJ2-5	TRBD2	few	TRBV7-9	TGTGCCAGCAGCTCCGGACTAGCCCCCCTTGGGACCCAGTACTTC	CASSSGLAPLGTQYF
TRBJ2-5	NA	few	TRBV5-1	TGCGCCAGCAGCTTGGCCGGACAGGGAGGGTACCAAGAGACCCAGTACTTC	CASSLAGQGGYQETQYF
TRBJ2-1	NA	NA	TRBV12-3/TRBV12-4	TGTGCCAGCAGGAACAACAATGAGCAGTTCTTC	CASRNNNEQFF
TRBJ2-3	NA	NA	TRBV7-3	TGTGCCAGCAACTCCGCCGGGATTACAGATACGCAGTATTTT	CASNSAGITDTQYF
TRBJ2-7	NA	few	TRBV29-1	TGCAGCGTTTATATGGGCGAGCAGTACTTC	CSVYMGEQYF
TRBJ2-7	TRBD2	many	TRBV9	TGTGCCAGCAGCGTAGCTGGCGGGAGCTCCTACGAGCAGTACTTC	CASSVAGGSSYEQYF
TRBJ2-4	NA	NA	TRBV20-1	TGCAGTACTCCCCGGATAGCCAAAAACATTCAGTACTTC	CSTPRIAKNIQYF
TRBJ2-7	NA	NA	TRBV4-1	TGCGCCAGCAGCCAAGAGTTCGACAGCTTAGCCTACGAGCAGTACTTC	CASSQEFDSLAYEQYF
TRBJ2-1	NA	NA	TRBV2	TGTGCCAGCAGTGAAGTGTTAGCCCATTATGAGCAGTTCTTC	CASSEVLAHYEQFF
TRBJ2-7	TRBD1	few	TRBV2	TGTGCCAGCAGCCCGGTGGGGACAGCATCCTACGAGCAGTACTTC	CASSPVGTASYEQYF
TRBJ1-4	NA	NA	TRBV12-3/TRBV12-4	TGTGCCAGCAGTCCTTGGGGCCCTAATGAAAAACTGTTTTTT	CASSPWGPNEKLFF
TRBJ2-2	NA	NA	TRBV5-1	TGCGCCAGCAGCCACCGGGGGAGGAACACCGGGGAGCTGTTTTTT	CASSHRGRNTGELFF
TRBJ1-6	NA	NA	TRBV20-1	TGCAGTGCTAGAGATTATTGGGAAAATTCACCCCTCCACTTT	CSARDYWENSPLHF
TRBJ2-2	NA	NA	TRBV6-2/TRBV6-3	TGTGCCAGCAGGTACCTGGCTGACACCGGGGAGCTGTTTTTT	CASRYLADTGELFF
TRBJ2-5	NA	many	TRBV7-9	TGTGCCAGCAGCGCAACAAAGCAGACCCAGTACTTC	CASSATKQTQYF
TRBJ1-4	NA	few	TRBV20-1	TGCAGTGCTAGCCCCGGGTTAAGGCTCTCTAATGAAAAACTGTTTTTT	CSASPGLRLSNEKLFF
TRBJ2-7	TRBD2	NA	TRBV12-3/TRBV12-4	TGTGCCAGCAGTTTACTAGCGGGGGGGCTTTTCTACGAGCAGTACTTC	CASSLLAGGLFYEQYF
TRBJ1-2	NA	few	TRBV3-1	TGTGCCAGCAGCCAATGGCCTAAAGGCTACACCTTC	CASSQWPKGYTF
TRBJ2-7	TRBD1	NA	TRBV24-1	TGTGCCACCAGTGATCCGGGACAGGGCGAGCAGTACTTC	CATSDPGQGEQYF
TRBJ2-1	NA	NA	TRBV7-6	TGTGCCAGCAGCTTGGGTAGCGCTGGGTACGAGCAGTTCTTC	CASSLGSAGYEQFF
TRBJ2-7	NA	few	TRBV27	TGTGCCAGCAGTTTCGCGGACAGTGAAAGCTACGAGCAGTACTTC	CASSFADSESYEQYF
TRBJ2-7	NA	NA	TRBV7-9	TGTGCCAGCAGCTTGATGGACATCTCCACCTACGAGCAGTACTTC	CASSLMDISTYEQYF
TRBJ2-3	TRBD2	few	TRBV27	TGTGCCAGCAGTTTAAGATGGACTAGCGGAAGCACAGATACGCAGTATTTT	CASSLRWTSGSTDTQYF
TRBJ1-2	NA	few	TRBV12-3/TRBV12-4	TGTGCCAGCAGTTTATGGGCTGGCTACACCTTC	CASSLWAGYTF